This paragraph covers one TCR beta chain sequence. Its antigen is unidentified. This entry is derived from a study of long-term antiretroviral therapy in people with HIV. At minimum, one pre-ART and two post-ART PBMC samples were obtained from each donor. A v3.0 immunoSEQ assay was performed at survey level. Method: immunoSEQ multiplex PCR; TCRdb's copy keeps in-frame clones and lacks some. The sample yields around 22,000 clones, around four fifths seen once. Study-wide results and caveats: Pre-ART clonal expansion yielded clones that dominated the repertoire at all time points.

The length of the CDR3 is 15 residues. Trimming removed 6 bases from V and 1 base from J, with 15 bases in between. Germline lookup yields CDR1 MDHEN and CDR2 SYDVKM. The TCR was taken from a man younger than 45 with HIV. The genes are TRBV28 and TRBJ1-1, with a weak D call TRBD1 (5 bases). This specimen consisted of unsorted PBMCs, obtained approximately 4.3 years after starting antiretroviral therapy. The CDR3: CASREGFRENTEAFF. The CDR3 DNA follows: TGTGCCAGCAGGGAGGGGTTTAGAGAGAACACTGAAGCTTTCTTT.